The entry that follows covers one T cell receptor (beta chain) sequence. What it binds is not known. The entry originates in a study of cytomegalovirus exposure and HLA in healthy donors. Study conclusions and caveats: Most likely, a cluster of highly shared sequence variants arose as a sequencing artifact.

The study ran its PCR with 60 Vbeta and 13 Jbeta primers. Here immunoSEQ multiplex PCR was the method, and the copy in TCRdb shows in-frame clones only, minus some. The data contain approximately 120,000 clones, approximately 80% of them seen just once; the ten biggest clones take up around 13%. The TCR was taken from a woman aged 40-49 years in good health and CMV-seropositive. Material for sequencing was PBMCs.

CDR3 region: CASSQDRTPYNSPLHF. CDR3 coding DNA: TGCGCCAGCAGCCAAGATCGAACACCCTATAATTCACCCCTCCACTTT. This rearrangement joins TRBV4-1 to TRBJ1-6; D remains ambiguous. The CDR3 length is 16 residues. Germline-derived CDR1 and CDR2 are MGHRA and YSYEKL. V was trimmed by 0 bases and J by 2 bases, leaving 8 bases between them.